A single sample gave rise to the 32 T cell receptor beta chains below, sequenced in a study of T cell changes during pregnancy in multiple sclerosis. TCRdb's copy holds only in-frame clones and misses some; the assay was immunoSEQ multiplex PCR. The data show 30,000 to 45,000 clones, 92% seen once. The specimen was CD8+ T cells from peripheral blood mononuclear cells, collected before pregnancy. The receptors stem from a female donor with multiple sclerosis, enrolled in a pregnancy study.

The V and J genes are TRBV5-4 and TRBJ2-5; 7 bases line up with TRBD2. Looked up from germline, CDR1 is SGHNT and CDR2 is YYREEE (reference sequence). Trimming took 2 bases from V and 3 from J; bases not matched to a gene: 10. The length of the CDR3 is 16 residues. CDR3 in DNA: TGTGCCAGCAGCTTCAGGGTGGAGCGGGGTGAAGAGACCCAGTACTTC. Its translation is CASSFRVERGEETQYF.

The chain links TRBV6-1 to TRBJ2-1, with D uncertain. CDR1 MNHNS and CDR2 SASEGT come from the germline V gene. Trimming cost V 8 bases and J 7 bases, with 12 bases left between them. CDR3 length: 12 amino acids. The CDR3 bases are TGTGCCAGCCGACGGCTAGTGAATGAGCAGTTCTTC. This encodes CASRRLVNEQFF.

The J gene is TRBJ2-2, the V gene TRBV2; 7 bases fit TRBD1. This CDR3 has 17 residues. V dropped 3 bases and J dropped 1; count of bases not matched to a gene: 8. Germline CDR1 SNHLY, CDR2 FYNNEI. The CDR3, as DNA: TGTGCCAGCAGTGAGGTCGGGCAGGGGGTGAACACCGGGGAGCTGTTTTTT. Its protein product is CASSEVGQGVNTGELFF.

The chain links TRBV25-1 to TRBJ2-3; TRBD2 might be the D (5 bases). This CDR3 spans 14 amino acids. V was shortened by 5 bases and J by 3 bases, with 12 bases between the two germline ends. Germline V lookup: CDR1 MGHDK, CDR2 SYGVNS. The chain's CDR3 is CASSLTRLTDTQYF. Written as DNA, the CDR3 is TGTGCCAGCAGTCTCACCCGACTAACAGATACGCAGTATTTT.

This clone is a singleton in its sample. The chain employs TRBV4-1 and TRBJ2-3; possibly TRBD1 for D (5 bases). Trimming shortened V by 5 bases and J by 2 bases, and 17 bases separated the two germline ends. In germline, CDR1 is MGHRA, CDR2 YSYEKL. CDR3 length: 16 residues. CDR3 bases: TGCGCCAGCAGCGTCGGACACCCGTCCCCCACAGATACGCAGTATTTT. This gives the protein CASSVGHPSPTDTQYF.

J is TRBJ2-2 and V is TRBV6-5; TRBD2 agrees at 8 bases. Germline CDR1 and CDR2: MNHEY and SVGAGI. Trimming removed 6 bases from V and 3 bases from J; junction bases left unmatched: 6. The CDR3 consists of 15 residues. The CDR3 is CASRAGAKDTGELFF. Here the CDR3 DNA reads TGTGCCAGCAGAGCGGGGGCCAAGGACACCGGGGAGCTGTTTTTT.

The chain combines TRBV5-1 with TRBJ2-3; tentatively, D is TRBD2 (7 bases). Trimming took off 4 bases at V and 2 bases at J, with 20 bases between the two ends. There are 17 residues in the CDR3. Germline V gene sequence: CDR1 SGHRS, CDR2 YFSETQ. The CDR3: CASSVRGRGPHTDTQYF. The DNA of the CDR3 is TGCGCCAGCAGCGTCCGAGGGCGGGGGCCTCACACAGATACGCAGTATTTT.

The chain employs TRBV5-1 and TRBJ1-3, with 7 bases matching TRBD1. V lost 0 bases to trimming and J lost 4 bases; unmatched junction nucleotides: 7. There are 16 residues in the CDR3. CDR1 and CDR2 from the germline V gene are SGHRS and YFSETQ. CDR3 amino acids: CASSLDPGQKGNTIYF. The CDR3 DNA is TGCGCCAGCAGCTTGGACCCGGGACAGAAAGGAAACACCATATATTTT.

This chain links TRBV5-5 with TRBJ2-7; 10 nucleotides align to TRBD1. The CDR3 has 15 amino acids. The germline CDR1 and CDR2 sequences are SGHKS and YYEKEE (reference sequence). V gave up 7 bases and J gave up 2 bases; unmatched junction bases: 9. This CDR3 reads CASPHPDRGPYEQYF. CDR3 DNA sequence: TGTGCCAGCCCACACCCCGACAGGGGGCCCTACGAGCAGTACTTC.

This chain connects TRBV2 to TRBJ2-1; 8 bases match TRBD1. This CDR3 comprises 17 residues. Unmatched junction bases numbered 12, after V lost 3 bases and J lost 5 bases. The germline V gene encodes CDR1 SNHLY and CDR2 FYNNEI. CDR3 coding DNA: TGTGCCAGCAGTGACGGCAGGGGGCCACCTTACCACAATGAGCAGTTCTTC. This encodes CASSDGRGPPYHNEQFF. Using reference TRBV2 and TRBJ2-1 for the parts outside the CDR3, the full variable domain is EPEVTQTPSHQVTQMGQEVILRCVPISNHLYFYWYRQILGQKVEFLVSFYNNEISEKSEIFDDQFSVERPDGSNFTLKIRSTKLEDSAMYFCASSDGRGPPYHNEQFFGPGTRLTVL.

This clone was detected once. The chain couples TRBV7-3 to TRBJ2-1, with 7 bases aligning to TRBD2. CDR1 SGHTA and CDR2 FQGTGA come from the germline V gene. Losses at the gene ends were 3 bases for V and 10 bases for J; bases not matched to a gene: 3. The CDR3 loop spans 12 amino acids. CDR3 loop: CASSLGGSEQFF. The CDR3 DNA sequence: TGTGCCAGCAGCTTGGGGGGGTCGGAGCAGTTCTTC.

This clone appeared a single time. This sequence joins TRBV5-1 and TRBJ2-1, with D possibly matching TRBD1 (5 bases). The CDR3 length is 15 residues. V lost 0 bases and J lost 3, with 10 bases in between. CDR1 is SGHRS, CDR2 YFSETQ, per germline. The CDR3 loop reads CASSLDRRRYNEQFF. In nucleotides, the CDR3 is TGCGCCAGCAGCTTGGACAGGCGGCGCTACAATGAGCAGTTCTTC. Variable domain in full (rest from reference TRBV5-1 and TRBJ2-1): KAGVTQTPRYLIKTRGQQVTLSCSPISGHRSVSWYQQTPGQGLQFLFEYFSETQRNKGNFPGRFSGRQFSNSRSEMNVSTLELGDSALYLCASSLDRRRYNEQFFGPGTRLTVL.

V gene TRBV27 combines with J gene TRBJ2-5; the D gene is possibly TRBD2 (6 bases). V dropped 5 bases and J dropped 5 bases, with 15 bases sitting between them. Germline V gene sequence: CDR1 MNHEY, CDR2 SMNVEV (reference sequence). The CDR3 totals 14 residues. The CDR3 DNA reads as TGTGCCAGCAGTCGCAACTTGGGGAGGGAGACCCAGTACTTC. It is translated as CASSRNLGRETQYF.

The V gene is TRBV9, the J gene TRBJ1-4; 9 bases fit TRBD1. Per germline, CDR1 SGDLS and CDR2 YYNGEE. CDR3 length equals 15 residues. V trimming: 5 bases; J trimming: 8 bases; junction bases outside the gene matches: 10. The CDR3 sequence: CASSESTGGGEKLFF. CDR3 DNA sequence: TGTGCCAGCAGTGAAAGTACAGGGGGCGGGGAAAAACTGTTTTTT.

This clone was found once. The V and J genes are TRBV27 and TRBJ2-7; D perhaps matches TRBD2 (6 bases). Germline lookup yields CDR1 MNHEY and CDR2 SMNVEV (reference sequence). With 1 base removed from V and 7 bases from J, the gap between germline ends came to 20 bases. CDR3 length: 16 amino acids. The CDR3 region is CASSLLGRTGAGEQYF. CDR3 sequence (DNA): TGTGCCAGCAGTTTATTAGGGCGGACCGGCGCGGGGGAGCAGTACTTC.

This clone was seen a single time. V and J are TRBV27 and TRBJ2-7; weak D call: TRBD1 (5 bases). The germline V gene has CDR1 MNHEY and CDR2 SMNVEV (reference sequence). V was cut by 3 bases and J by 3 bases, with 12 bases left in between. The CDR3 contains 14 residues. CDR3 sequence reads: CASSLGRVNYEQYF. In DNA, the CDR3 is TGTGCCAGCAGTTTGGGCAGGGTAAACTACGAGCAGTACTTC.

The genes are TRBV7-2 and TRBJ2-7, with a possible D match to TRBD1 (6 bases). CDR3 length: 18 residues. The V and J ends lost 1 base and 0 bases respectively, with 19 bases between them. CDR1 is SGHTA and CDR2 is FQGNSA in the germline V gene. The CDR3 region has the DNA TGTGCCAGCAGCTTAGATTGGCAGTTGAGGGGGAGCTCCTACGAGCAGTACTTC. Translation: CASSLDWQLRGSSYEQYF.

The CDR3 DNA is TGTGCCAGCAGCGTAGGGGGGGTAGAGACTGAAGCTTTCTTT. The encoded protein is CASSVGGVETEAFF. The chain links TRBV9 to TRBJ1-1; weak D call: TRBD1 (5 bases). With 0 bases removed from V and 5 bases from J, the gap between germline ends came to 11 bases. The length of the CDR3 is 14 residues. Germline CDR1 and CDR2: SGDLS and YYNGEE.

The chain links TRBV4-1 to TRBJ1-2, with D possibly being TRBD1 (5 bases). V lost 0 bases to trimming and J lost 0 bases, with 8 bases between them. This CDR3 contains 15 residues. CDR1 is MGHRA, CDR2 YSYEKL, per germline. CDR3 region: CASSQETASNYGYTF. The CDR3 DNA reads TGCGCCAGCAGCCAAGAGACAGCCTCTAACTATGGCTACACCTTC.

This chain connects TRBV5-6 to TRBJ2-1; 10 bases are a match to TRBD2. The CDR3 is 14 amino acids. Per the germline V gene, CDR1 is SGHDT and CDR2 is YYEEEE. The trim removed 7 bases at V and 8 bases at J, leaving 9 bases unmatched. CDR3 DNA: TGTGCCAGCCGCTCTAGCGGGAGAAGCGATGAGCAGTTCTTC. This codes for CASRSSGRSDEQFF.

This chain uses TRBV29-1 with TRBJ2-7, with 11 bases that match TRBD2. The CDR3 spans 15 residues. V lost 7 bases to trimming and J lost 2 bases; unmatched junction nucleotides: 10. Looked up from germline, CDR1 is SQVTM and CDR2 is ANQGSEA. The CDR3 protein is CSGILSGRGPYEQYF. In DNA form, the CDR3 reads TGCAGCGGAATACTTAGCGGGAGGGGCCCCTACGAGCAGTACTTC.

The rearrangement uses TRBV6-5 and TRBJ1-1; D remains unclear. Germline V gives CDR1 MNHEY, CDR2 SVGAGI. V lost 0 bases, J lost 1 base, and 9 bases lay in between. The CDR3 contains 15 residues. The DNA for the CDR3 is TGTGCCAGCAGTTACTCGACGGCAGGGAACACTGAAGCTTTCTTT. Translating gives CASSYSTAGNTEAFF.

This clone appeared once. The CDR3 DNA reads as TGTGCCAGCAGCGACAAAGGACAGGCCACGGACACCGGGGAGCTGTTTTTT. The encoded protein is CASSDKGQATDTGELFF. The chain has TRBV2 and TRBJ2-2, with 7 bases aligning to TRBD1. The germline gives CDR1 SNHLY, CDR2 FYNNEI. The CDR3 contains 17 residues. Germline trimming cut 6 bases from V and 3 bases from J; bases unmatched to any gene: 13.

In its sample, this clone was seen once. The CDR3 coding sequence is TGTGCCACCAGCAGAGATGGGGACAGGGCTAATGAAAAACTGTTTTTT. Protein: CATSRDGDRANEKLFF. The chain couples TRBV15 to TRBJ1-4; 9 bases match TRBD1. Germline V gives CDR1 LNHNV, CDR2 YYDKDF (reference sequence). V gave up 0 bases and J gave up 3 bases; unmatched junction bases: 2. This CDR3 comprises 16 residues.

Only a few counts were recorded for this clone. The chain carries TRBV7-3 and TRBJ1-4; D gene ambiguous. The germline V gene encodes CDR1 SGHTA and CDR2 FQGTGA. There are 14 residues in the CDR3. Trimming took off 1 base at V and 4 bases at J, with 7 bases between the two ends. The CDR3 nucleotides read TGTGCCAGCAGCTTAAGGTCAGGTAATGAAAAACTGTTTTTT. Translating gives CASSLRSGNEKLFF.

J is TRBJ1-2 and V is TRBV2, with TRBD1 identical over 12 bases. Losses at the gene ends were 6 bases for V and 8 bases for J; bases not matched to a gene: 7. Germline-derived CDR1 and CDR2 are SNHLY and FYNNEI. The CDR3 totals 14 residues. In nucleotides, the CDR3 is TGTGCCAGCAGGGGGACAGGGGGCGCGGGCGGCTACACCTTC. Translation: CASRGTGGAGGYTF.

The rearrangement links TRBV27 to TRBJ1-5; 7 positions match TRBD1. V was pared by 3 bases and J by 6 bases, with 5 bases of the junction left unmatched. The germline gives CDR1 MNHEY, CDR2 SMNVEV (reference sequence). CDR3 length: 14 amino acids. The CDR3 DNA sequence: TGTGCCAGCAGTTTGACAGGGAAAATTCAGCCCCAGCATTTT. It translates to CASSLTGKIQPQHF.

This chain connects TRBV7-6 to TRBJ1-4; 9 bases align to TRBD1. V was pared by 5 bases and J by 8 bases, with 12 bases of the junction left unmatched. Germline lookup yields CDR1 SGHVS and CDR2 FNYEAQ. The CDR3 has 16 residues. The CDR3 protein is CASSPEPGTGQEKLFF. The CDR3 nucleotides are TGTGCCAGCAGCCCAGAACCCGGGACAGGGCAAGAAAAACTGTTTTTT.

This chain links TRBV27 with TRBJ1-1, with TRBD1 matching 9 bases. Germline V gene lookup returns CDR1 MNHEY and CDR2 SMNVEV (reference sequence). CDR3 length equals 15 residues. With 4 bases clipped from V and 1 base from J, the junction kept 4 bases outside the gene matches. As DNA, the CDR3 is TGTGCCAGCAGTTCGGGACAGGGATGGAACACTGAAGCTTTCTTT. It is translated as CASSSGQGWNTEAFF.

This chain links TRBV5-6 with TRBJ2-1; TRBD2 aligns across 7 bases. From germline, CDR1 is SGHDT and CDR2 YYEEEE. The J segment lost 2 bases and the V segment lost 3 bases, leaving 8 bases of the junction unmatched. This CDR3 is built from 16 residues. The CDR3 DNA is TGTGCCAGCAGCTCCCGGGGGAGCGGGGCCTACAATGAGCAGTTCTTC. As protein: CASSSRGSGAYNEQFF. Full variable domain (rest looked up from reference TRBV5-6 and TRBJ2-1): DAGVTQSPTHLIKTRGQQVTLRCSPKSGHDTVSWYQQALGQGPQFIFQYYEEEERQRGNFPDRFSGHQFPNYSSELNVNALLLGDSALYLCASSSRGSGAYNEQFFGPGTRLTVL.

J is TRBJ2-5 and V is TRBV6-1; 8 bases map to TRBD1. Germline V gene sequence: CDR1 MNHNS, CDR2 SASEGT. J lost 1 base, V lost 2 bases, and 9 bases had no gene match. The CDR3 loop spans 17 amino acids. The CDR3 protein is CASSESRDRTFQETQYF. As DNA, the CDR3 is TGTGCCAGCAGTGAATCCAGGGACAGGACTTTCCAAGAGACCCAGTACTTC.

V usage is TRBV29-1 and J usage is TRBJ1-2, with 12 positions matching TRBD1. Germline values: CDR1 SQVTM, CDR2 ANQGSEA. The CDR3 totals 15 residues. Trimming took 4 bases from V and 6 from J; bases not matched to a gene: 9. CDR3 sequence (DNA): TGCAGCGTTGCCGGGACAGGGGGCTCGAGCCATGGCTACACCTTC. It is translated as CSVAGTGGSSHGYTF.